This note documents a single T cell receptor (beta chain) sequence. In this sample, this clone turned up once. Its antigen is currently not known. The input lacks base qualities; no much larger clone sits a single base away. Including the terminal cysteine and phenylalanine, the CDR3 comprises 14 residues. Only the CDR3 DNA stays, 42 bases, in frame from base 1. Via the germline V gene, CDR1 is SGHRS and CDR2 YFSETQ. Deletion took 3 bases off V and 2 bases off J, with a span of 10 bases between the germline ends. TCRbeta CDR3 regions were amplified from genomic DNA using the immunoSEQ Assay, a bias-controlled multiplex PCR. The authors processed their data as follows. Within the assay, amplification of reference gene primers was used to estimate how many nucleated cells each sample contained. To quantify the absolute abundance of each unique TCRbeta CDR3 rearrangement, sequence reads were collapsed and filtered. For each sample, productive Simpson clonality was calculated by taking the square root of Simpson's diversity index across productive rearrangements. The clones in this table, taken by TCRdb from immuneACCESS, are in-frame only. Not every clone is retained; where verified, under half of the shortfall comes from an unresolved V gene, and the cause of the rest is unknown. Clonal size and the V and J genes are those of that table, whereas D and trimming came from the DNA. Present in this sample are fewer than 350,000 clones, 85% to 90% of which were seen just once. The ten largest account for about 1.7% of the sample.

In the prospective study, participants were about 18 to 95 years old, resided in about two dozen geographic areas of the United States, and were enrolled through a virtual design. In the prospective study, cohorts were assigned on the basis of participant-reported clinical history obtained from a screening survey and a study questionnaire. In the prospective study, whole blood, serum and a nasopharyngeal or oropharyngeal swab were collected from each participant by mobile phlebotomists. Additional blood draws and questionnaires over an approximately 2-month period could optionally be provided by prospective study participants. Blood samples from the prospective study were shipped frozen or at room temperature prior to DNA extraction. This entry comes from a study of blood T cell repertoires in COVID-19 (TCRdb year 2020). Context from the whole study: Samples from collaborators originated in the United States, Italy and Spain and spanned both the acute and convalescent phases of COVID-19. The prospective study material was composed of cDNA or gDNA derived from T cells, B-cell-depleted T cells, or PBMCs. Subjects who had been exposed to COVID-19, were actively infected with it, or had recovered from it provided the deeply sampled blood TCRbeta repertoires that made up the dataset. The repertoires were made available in a free public database intended to serve as a resource for research on the immune response to SARS-CoV-2. HLA class I and class II types, where available, came from metadata supplied by the sample provider rather than from assay-based typing. A de-identified subject ID, COVID-19 status, age in years and sex were almost always included in the sample metadata. The samples were drawn from the first 160 participants of the ongoing ImmuneRACE study and from over a thousand subjects provided by 6 global collaborators.

Study-level results and caveats: The quantity of clinical and demographic metadata differed by source and by participant and was supplied without curation.

The sequencing input was PBMCs or T cells enriched from blood (not recorded which). The origin of this receptor is a woman younger than 35 with acute COVID-19. This sequence uses TRBV5-1 and TRBJ2-3, with a tentative D gene TRBD2 over 6 matching bases. The nucleotides read TGCGCCAGCAGCTACGGGAGTTCCACAGATACGCAGTATTTT. Its amino acids are CASSYGSSTDTQYF. Reference TRBV5-1 and TRBJ2-3 proteins supply the regions before and after the CDR3; the full variable domain is: KAGVTQTPRYLIKTRGQQVTLSCSPISGHRSVSWYQQTPGQGLQFLFEYFSETQRNKGNFPGRFSGRQFSNSRSEMNVSTLELGDSALYLCASSYGSSTDTQYFGPGTRLTVL.